This T cell receptor beta chain was retrieved from a study of blood T cell repertoires in COVID-19. CDR1 and CDR2 (germline): LGHDT, YNNKEL (reference sequence). Trimming pared 4 bases from V and 3 bases from J, leaving 13 bases between. This CDR3 contains 14 residues. Clones were read by immunoSEQ multiplex PCR, and TCRdb kept only the in-frame ones, dropping some. The repertoire holds over 250,000 clones, with about four fifths as singletons. This clone was observed a few times. The clonotype was recovered from a woman in her 50s who had recovered from COVID-19. The sequencing input was peripheral blood. The rearrangement joins TRBV3-1 (or the pseudogene TRBV3-2) to TRBJ2-7, with D tentatively TRBD1 (6 bases). CDR3 DNA: TGTGCCAGCAGCCCACCACAGGGCTTCTACGAGCAGTACTTC. Translated, it gives CASSPPQGFYEQYF.